Below, one T cell receptor (beta chain) is given with its context. These data belong to a study of blood T cell repertoires in COVID-19. Sequencing was performed with immunoSEQ multiplex PCR; in TCRdb, only in-frame clones are kept and a portion is missing. This table has a few hundred thousand clones, about 91% appearing once. Trimming cost V 1 base and J 10 bases, with 8 bases left between them. The CDR3 is 13 amino acids. Germline V gene data show CDR1 as SGHTA and CDR2 as FQGTGA. V and J are TRBV7-3 and TRBJ1-6; TRBD1 is a possible D gene (5 bases). This sequence was found in a woman aged 40 to 50 who had recovered from COVID-19. Sequences were obtained from peripheral blood. CDR3 nucleotides: TGTGCCAGCAGCTTAAACCAGGGATCACCCCTCCACTTT. Protein sequence: CASSLNQGSPLHF.